The 20 T cell receptor beta chains presented below share a single source sample, sequenced in a study of T cell responses to AZD1222 COVID-19 vaccine. This table comes from immunoSEQ multiplex PCR, and its TCRdb copy is limited to in-frame clones, with some not included. The data contain 65,000 to 90,000 clones, 89% of them singletons. Material: peripheral blood, obtained 28 days after the second AZD1222 dose. These receptors all stem from an adult who received the AZD1222 COVID-19 vaccine.

In its sample, this clone was seen once. The chain joins TRBV7-8 to TRBJ1-5; a weak D match, TRBD1 (5 bases). The CDR3 loop spans 15 amino acids. Trimming removed 1 base at V and 6 bases at J, with 13 bases between. Germline assignment: CDR1 SGHVS and CDR2 FQNEAQ. DNA of the CDR3: TGTGCCAGCAGCTTAGGGCAGGGAAGGGCTCAGCCCCAGCATTTT. This sequence encodes CASSLGQGRAQPQHF.

This chain links TRBV10-1 with TRBJ2-7; D gene ambiguous. The CDR3 runs 10 residues. CDR1 and CDR2 (germline): WNHNN, SYGVQD (reference sequence). V lost 5 bases to trimming and J lost 1 base, with 0 bases between them. CDR3 DNA sequence: TGCGCCAGCAGTTCCTACGAGCAGTACTTC. Amino acid sequence: CASSSYEQYF.

CDR3 coding DNA: TGTGCCAGCAGAACCTACAGGGTCCCAGGGGACTATGGCTACACCTTC. This encodes CASRTYRVPGDYGYTF. The rearrangement joins TRBV27 to TRBJ1-2; D may be TRBD1 (6 bases). Per the germline V gene, CDR1 is MNHEY and CDR2 is SMNVEV (reference sequence). This CDR3 spans 16 amino acids. Trimming stripped 6 bases from V and 3 bases from J, with 20 bases between.

This chain links TRBV19 with TRBJ2-5; 8 bases match TRBD1. CDR3 length: 13 residues. V dropped 8 bases and J dropped 5; count of bases not matched to a gene: 7. Germline CDR1 reads LNHDA; CDR2 reads SQIVND (reference sequence). CDR3 coding DNA: TGTGCCAGTCATACGACAGGGGCCGAGACCCAGTACTTC. Its protein product is CASHTTGAETQYF.

The gene calls are TRBV23-1 and TRBJ1-2; TRBD1 agrees at 10 bases. TRBV23-1 is placed among ORFs of uncertain function. Trimming removed 6 bases from V and 0 bases from J; junction bases left unmatched: 16. The CDR3 spans 19 residues. CDR3 in amino acids: CASREPGQGFVGANYGYTF. As DNA, the CDR3 is TGCGCCAGCAGGGAACCGGGACAGGGGTTTGTAGGAGCTAACTATGGCTACACCTTC.

The V and J genes are TRBV29-1 and TRBJ2-1; 12 nucleotides line up with TRBD2. Germline lookup yields CDR1 SQVTM and CDR2 ANQGSEA. V gave up 4 bases and J gave up 9 bases; unmatched junction bases: 4. The CDR3 length is 13 residues. The CDR3 nucleotides are TGCAGCGTTGGGACTAGCGGGAATATTGAGCAGTTCTTC. Amino acid sequence: CSVGTSGNIEQFF.

This clone was picked up a small number of times. This rearrangement joins TRBV5-1 to TRBJ2-5, with D possibly TRBD2 on 6 matching bases. Per the germline V gene, CDR1 is SGHRS and CDR2 is YFSETQ. The length of the CDR3 is 13 residues. V lost 0 bases and J 5 bases, leaving 8 bases between the germline ends. This chain's CDR3 is CASSLGSGETQYF. CDR3 nucleotides: TGCGCCAGCAGCTTGGGCAGCGGGGAGACCCAGTACTTC.

This clone came up once. This chain links TRBV19 with TRBJ2-3; 8 bases are a match to TRBD2. V shed 5 bases, J shed 2 bases, and the junction held 15 bases outside the gene matches. This CDR3 is built from 18 residues. CDR1 LNHDA and CDR2 SQIVND come from the germline V gene (reference sequence). CDR3 sequence: CASSVISGEPPYTDTQYF. The CDR3, as DNA: TGTGCCAGTAGTGTTATTAGCGGGGAGCCTCCCTACACAGATACGCAGTATTTT.

The rearrangement links TRBV5-1 to TRBJ1-2, with 8 positions matching TRBD1. This CDR3 is 14 amino acids long. V lost 6 bases and J lost 3; bases outside the gene matches: 7. CDR1 SGHRS and CDR2 YFSETQ come from the germline V gene. This chain's CDR3 is CASNTGGPDYGYTF. In DNA, the CDR3 is TGCGCCAGCAACACAGGGGGTCCTGACTATGGCTACACCTTC.

The chain uses TRBV6-1 and TRBJ2-7; D possibly corresponds to TRBD2 (6 bases). The germline V gene encodes CDR1 MNHNS and CDR2 SASEGT. V dropped 2 bases and J dropped 3 bases, with 11 bases sitting between them. CDR3 length: 14 amino acids. The CDR3 sequence is CASSESWDFYEQYV. CDR3 in DNA: TGTGCCAGCAGTGAAAGTTGGGACTTCTACGAGCAGTACGTC.

This chain uses TRBV28 with TRBJ1-6, with D uncertain. Between the trimmed V and J ends, which lost 3 bases and 3 bases, there was a span of 15 bases. Germline V gene sequence: CDR1 MDHEN, CDR2 SYDVKM. The CDR3 totals 17 residues. The CDR3 protein is CASSFWSAKSYNSPLHF. The DNA of the CDR3 is TGTGCCAGCAGTTTTTGGTCAGCTAAGAGCTATAATTCACCCCTCCACTTT.

The rearrangement joins TRBV2 to TRBJ2-7; TRBD2 might be the D (7 bases). Germline V lookup: CDR1 SNHLY, CDR2 FYNNEI. This CDR3 has 15 amino acids. The V end was cut by 5 bases, the J end by 6 bases, with 20 bases between. CDR3 region: CASSYPVGGAGEQYF. CDR3 in DNA: TGTGCCAGCAGTTACCCTGTGGGGGGGGCGGGCGAGCAGTACTTC. Using reference TRBV2 and TRBJ2-7 for the parts outside the CDR3, the full variable domain is EPEVTQTPSHQVTQMGQEVILRCVPISNHLYFYWYRQILGQKVEFLVSFYNNEISEKSEIFDDQFSVERPDGSNFTLKIRSTKLEDSAMYFCASSYPVGGAGEQYFGPGTRLTVT.

This chain links TRBV20-1 with TRBJ2-3; no clear D gene. The CDR3 has 11 residues. Germline CDR1 DFQATT, CDR2 SNEGSKA (reference sequence). V lost 0 bases and J lost 9, with 7 bases in between. The CDR3 nucleotides are TGCAGTGCTAGAGACCGGGCAACGCAGTATTTT. This codes for CSARDRATQYF.

The chain has TRBV3-1 (or the pseudogene TRBV3-2) and TRBJ2-1; tentatively, D is TRBD2 (5 bases). V lost 0 bases and J lost 8, with 8 bases in between. Germline-derived CDR1 and CDR2 are LGHDT and YNNKEL (reference sequence). CDR3 size: 13 residues. CDR3 region: CASSQDGIHEQFF. DNA for the CDR3: TGTGCCAGCAGCCAAGACGGGATTCATGAGCAGTTCTTC.

The rearrangement links TRBV3-1 (or the pseudogene TRBV3-2) to TRBJ1-2; 8 bases agree with TRBD1. J gave up 5 bases and V 0 bases, and 5 bases lay outside the gene matches. Germline lookup yields CDR1 LGHDT and CDR2 YNNKEL (reference sequence). The CDR3 is 15 residues long. This CDR3 reads CASSQDRDRTYGYTF. In DNA, the CDR3 is TGTGCCAGCAGCCAAGACCGGGACAGGACATATGGCTACACCTTC.

The chain links TRBV7-3 to TRBJ2-5; TRBD2 is a possible D gene (7 bases). Germline V CDR1 and CDR2: SGHTA, FQGTGA. The CDR3 spans 13 residues. V was cut by 8 bases and J by 2 bases, with 12 bases left in between. CDR3 protein: CASSGGPQETQYF. CDR3 sequence (DNA): TGTGCCAGCTCGGGGGGCCCACAAGAGACCCAGTACTTC.

The CDR3 spells CATGGSSYNEQFF. The CDR3 DNA reads TGTGCCACCGGAGGGAGCTCCTACAATGAGCAGTTCTTC. The V and J genes are TRBV24-1 and TRBJ2-1; TRBD2 is a possible D gene (6 bases). V lost 9 bases and J 0 bases, leaving 8 bases between the germline ends. This CDR3 spans 13 amino acids. Germline-derived CDR1 and CDR2 are KGHDR and SFDVKD.

This clone has just one count. CDR3 in amino acids: CSVGYTNTGELFF. The CDR3 nucleotides read TGCAGCGTTGGGTATACGAACACCGGGGAGCTGTTTTTT. The V and J genes are TRBV29-1 and TRBJ2-2, with no clear D. V lost 4 bases to trimming and J lost 0 bases, with 6 bases between them. CDR3 size: 13 residues. Germline V gene lookup returns CDR1 SQVTM and CDR2 ANQGSEA.

DNA for the CDR3: TGTGCCAGCAGCCCGACAGGGCTAGGCGACGAGCAGTACTTC. Translated, it gives CASSPTGLGDEQYF. The rearrangement uses TRBV5-8 and TRBJ2-7; 7 positions match TRBD1. Germline CDR1 and CDR2: SGHTS and YDEGEE. The CDR3 spans 14 residues. The V gene end was trimmed by 4 bases and the J gene end by 5 bases; junction bases not matched to a gene: 9.

The V gene is TRBV2, the J gene TRBJ2-5, with a possible D match to TRBD2 (7 bases). CDR1 is SNHLY, CDR2 FYNNEI, per germline. The CDR3 covers 20 residues. V was cut by 4 bases and J by 4 bases, with 31 bases left in between. The CDR3 is CASSVGPGGRRSGPRETQYF. In nucleotides, the CDR3 is TGTGCCAGCAGTGTTGGTCCGGGGGGCCGCCGGTCGGGACCCAGAGAGACCCAGTACTTC. The variable domain in full, completed from reference TRBV2 and TRBJ2-5, reads EPEVTQTPSHQVTQMGQEVILRCVPISNHLYFYWYRQILGQKVEFLVSFYNNEISEKSEIFDDQFSVERPDGSNFTLKIRSTKLEDSAMYFCASSVGPGGRRSGPRETQYFGPGTRLLVL.